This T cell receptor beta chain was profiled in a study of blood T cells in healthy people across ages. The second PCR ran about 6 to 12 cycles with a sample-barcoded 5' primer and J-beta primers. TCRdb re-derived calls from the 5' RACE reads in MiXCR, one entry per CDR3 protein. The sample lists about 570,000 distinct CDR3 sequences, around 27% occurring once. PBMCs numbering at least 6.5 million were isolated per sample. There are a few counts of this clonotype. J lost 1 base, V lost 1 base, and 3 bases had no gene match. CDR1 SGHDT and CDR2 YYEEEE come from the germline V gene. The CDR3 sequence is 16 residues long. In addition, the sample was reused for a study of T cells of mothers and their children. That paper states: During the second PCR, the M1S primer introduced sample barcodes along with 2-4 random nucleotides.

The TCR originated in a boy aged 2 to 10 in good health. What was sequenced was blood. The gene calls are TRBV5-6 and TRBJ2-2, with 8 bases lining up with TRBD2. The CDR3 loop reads CASSLTSGLNTGELFF. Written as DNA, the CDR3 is TGTGCCAGCAGCTTGACTAGCGGACTGAACACCGGGGAGCTGTTTTTT.